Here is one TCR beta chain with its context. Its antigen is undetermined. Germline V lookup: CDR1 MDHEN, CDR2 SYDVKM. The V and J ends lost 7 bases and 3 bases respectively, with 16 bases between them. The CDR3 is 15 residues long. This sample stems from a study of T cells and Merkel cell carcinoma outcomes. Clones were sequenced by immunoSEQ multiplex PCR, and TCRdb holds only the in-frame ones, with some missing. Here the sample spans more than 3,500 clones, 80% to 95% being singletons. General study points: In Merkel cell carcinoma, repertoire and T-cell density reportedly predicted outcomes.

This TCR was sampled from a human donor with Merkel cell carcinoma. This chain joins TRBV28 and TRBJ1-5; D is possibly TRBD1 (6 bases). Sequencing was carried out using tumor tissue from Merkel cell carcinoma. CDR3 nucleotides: TGTGCCAGCAACCCCTCCAGGGGAGCCAATCAGCCCCAGCATTTT. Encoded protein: CASNPSRGANQPQHF.